This TCR beta chain was identified in a study of T cell repertoires in cytomegalovirus infection. Study-level information: CMV infection plus the matching HLA type was flagged by public TCR beta signatures. General observations from the study: HLA-C-restricted, CMV-specific TCR beta clonotypes were dominant ex vivo. Identification of carriers of CMV plus the relevant HLA was achieved through cumulative public TCR beta family frequency.

The CDR3 runs 15 residues. Looked up from germline, CDR1 is SGHRS and CDR2 is YFSETQ. Deletions cut 0 bases from V and 1 base from J, with 9 bases between. In regard to this clonotype: Its antigen is not identified.

TCRdb processed the reads anew with MiXCR; each CDR3 protein has one entry. The table records some 400,000 distinct CDR3 sequences, around 18% of them present only once. The origin of this receptor is a human donor in good health (CMV status not recorded). Some clones in this sample may be carry-over from other donors' samples. The chain recombines TRBV5-1 with TRBJ2-3; D call uncertain. Sequencing was done on a sample of PBMCs. The CDR3 bases are TGCGCCAGCAGCTTGGGATTATCTGGCACAGATACGCAGTATTTT. It is translated as CASSLGLSGTDTQYF. Supplemented by reference TRBV5-1 and TRBJ2-3, the full variable domain reads KAGVTQTPRYLIKTRGQQVTLSCSPISGHRSVSWYQQTPGQGLQFLFEYFSETQRNKGNFPGRFSGRQFSNSRSEMNVSTLELGDSALYLCASSLGLSGTDTQYFGPGTRLTVL.